This T cell receptor beta chain stems from a study of pediatric ulcerative colitis. Broader study findings: Acute severe colitis showed lower rectal diversity from clonal expansions.

Germline V gives CDR1 WSHSY, CDR2 SAAADI. Trimming pared 1 base from V and 5 bases from J, leaving 10 bases between. This CDR3 spans 14 amino acids. In this sample, this clone turned up a few times. Its antigen is unidentified. This was a survey-level run. Libraries were prepared by immunoSEQ multiplex PCR; TCRdb keeps only in-frame clonotypes and omits some of them. The sample includes roughly 38,000 clones, over 65% seen only once; the top ten take roughly 25%. This clonotype originated in a girl aged 10 to 17 with moderate ulcerative colitis. Sequenced: blood. This rearrangement joins TRBV10-2 to TRBJ2-3; no clear D. The CDR3 DNA sequence: TGCGCCAGCAGTGAGTTAGGTTCCGGAGATACGCAGTATTTT. Encoded protein: CASSELGSGDTQYF.